The 13 T cell receptor beta chains listed next were all sequenced from one sample in a study of human T cells and chemical hapten exposure. Time point in this sample: patch test 1, 2 weeks after DPC sensitization. Sample treatment: therapeutic diphenylcyclopropenone sensitization with weekly scalp DPC. From whole blood left unfractionated, total RNA was extracted. TCRdb re-called the RACE reads through MiXCR, storing one row per CDR3 protein. The table includes tens of thousands of distinct CDR3 sequences, around 10% detected once. The input for sequencing was whole blood, taken in connection with sensitization to the hapten diphenylcyclopropenone (DPC). The receptors here all came from a middle-aged woman with alopecia areata. Some clones in this sample may be carry-over from other donors' samples.

This clonotype appeared many times. The chain uses TRBV18 and TRBJ1-1; D is unclear. The CDR3 is 13 residues long. V was pared by 3 bases and J by 0 bases, with 5 bases between. Germline CDR1 is KGHSH and CDR2 is LQKENI. CDR3 DNA: TGTGCCAGCTCACCGGGGTTGAACACTGAAGCTTTCTTT. Protein product: CASSPGLNTEAFF.

This clonotype was seen at least ten times. The V call is TRBV29-1, the J call TRBJ1-2; 8 bases line up with TRBD1. The CDR3 is 14 residues long. Germline trimming cut 4 bases from V and 4 bases from J; bases unmatched to any gene: 8. Germline loops: CDR1 SQVTM, CDR2 ANQGSEA. DNA for the CDR3: TGCAGCGTTGTGGAGTCAGGGGGCTCCTATGGCTACACCTTC. Protein: CSVVESGGSYGYTF.

Ten or more counts support this clonotype. The chain recombines TRBV7-8 with TRBJ1-4; D ambiguous. In germline, CDR1 is SGHVS, CDR2 FQNEAQ. Trimming cost V 5 bases and J 4 bases, with 11 bases left between them. The CDR3 sequence is 14 residues long. The CDR3, as DNA: TGTGCCAGCAGCCACCCGGCCGTTAATGAAAAACTGTTTTTT. It codes for CASSHPAVNEKLFF.

The chain carries TRBV7-2 and TRBJ2-1, with TRBD2 matching over 7 bases. Germline V gene lookup returns CDR1 SGHTA and CDR2 FQGNSA. The CDR3 consists of 15 residues. J gave up 9 bases and V 3 bases, and 11 bases lay outside the gene matches. The CDR3 region has the DNA TGTGCCAGCAGCTTGGAGCCCCAGACTAGCTCTGAGCAGTTCTTC. Its translation is CASSLEPQTSSEQFF.

The chain is built from TRBV29-1 and TRBJ2-3, with D hard to call. The CDR3 length is 12 residues. V shed 5 bases and J shed 4 bases, with 10 bases lying between them. Per the germline V gene, CDR1 is SQVTM and CDR2 is ANQGSEA. In DNA, the CDR3 is TGCAGCGTTTTGTTTGAGTCAGATACGCAGTATTTT. This codes for CSVLFESDTQYF.

This clonotype was seen a handful of times. The chain has TRBV6-7 and TRBJ1-1, with no clear D. TRBV6-7 is known as an ORF, though its function is uncertain. The CDR3 sequence is 15 residues long. The V and J ends lost 7 bases and 2 bases respectively, with 17 bases between them. The CDR3 loop reads CASTSLMNPNTEAFF. CDR3 coding DNA: TGTGCCAGCACCTCCCTTATGAACCCAAACACTGAAGCTTTCTTT.

Relative to its sample, this clonotype is medium-sized. The chain uses TRBV20-1 and TRBJ1-5, with D unresolved. Between the trimmed V and J ends, which lost 3 bases and 4 bases, there was a span of 7 bases. Per the germline V gene, CDR1 is DFQATT and CDR2 is SNEGSKA (reference sequence). The CDR3 has 12 amino acids. Here the CDR3 reads CSARPGNQPQHF. The CDR3 DNA reads TGCAGTGCTAGGCCCGGGAATCAGCCCCAGCATTTT.

This clonotype was observed at least ten times. V is TRBV20-1 and J is TRBJ1-1; TRBD1 is a possible D gene (5 bases). V gave up 3 bases and J gave up 11 bases, with 13 bases separating them. CDR1 and CDR2 from the germline V gene are DFQATT and SNEGSKA (reference sequence). CDR3 length: 11 residues. CDR3 region: CSASIQGNAFF. DNA for the CDR3: TGCAGTGCTAGTATCCAGGGTAATGCTTTCTTT.

This clonotype was counted between two and nine times. This chain connects TRBV19 to TRBJ1-5, with a tentative D call TRBD1 (6 bases). This CDR3 region has 14 residues. Germline lookup yields CDR1 LNHDA and CDR2 SQIVND (reference sequence). Trimming shortened V by 5 bases and J by 6 bases, and 14 bases separated the two germline ends. CDR3 in amino acids: CASSLLQGFQPQHF. CDR3 nucleotide sequence: TGTGCCAGTAGTCTACTACAGGGTTTTCAGCCCCAGCATTTT.

The J gene is TRBJ2-1, the V gene TRBV14; 10 nucleotides agree with TRBD2. CDR3 length: 16 residues. After removal of 4 bases from V and 3 bases from J, the junction contained 6 bases not matched to a gene. The germline V gene has CDR1 SGHDN and CDR2 FVKESK. CDR3 DNA sequence: TGTGCCAGCAGCCGGACCGGGACTAGCGTCTACAATGAGCAGTTCTTC. Protein: CASSRTGTSVYNEQFF.

This clonotype was recorded a few times. This chain links TRBV2 with TRBJ2-1; D remains unclear. The germline CDR1 and CDR2 sequences are SNHLY and FYNNEI. This CDR3 region has 10 residues. Trimming cost V 4 bases and J 10 bases, with 5 bases left between them. The CDR3 loop is CASSAPEQFF. DNA for the CDR3: TGTGCCAGCAGTGCCCCGGAGCAGTTCTTC.

This clonotype was detected ten times or more. The rearrangement uses TRBV6-2 or TRBV6-3 and TRBJ2-3, with D perhaps matching TRBD1 (5 bases). Trimming took off 0 bases at V and 6 bases at J, with 13 bases between the two ends. Germline CDR1 reads MNHEY; CDR2 reads SVGEGT. The CDR3 has 15 amino acids. CDR3 sequence reads: CASSYSGRYRDTQYF. CDR3 bases: TGTGCCAGCAGTTACTCGGGGCGGTACCGGGATACGCAGTATTTT.

This clonotype was seen a handful of times. The genes are TRBV7-2 and TRBJ2-5, with TRBD2 as a possible D gene (7 bases). Germline loops: CDR1 SGHTA, CDR2 FQGNSA. Trimming left V 1 base short and J 5 bases short, with 20 bases between. The CDR3 extends over 17 amino acids. The CDR3 DNA sequence: TGTGCCAGCAGCTTAGTAGGGGGGGCCGGCATTGTCGAGACCCAGTACTTC. Amino acid sequence: CASSLVGGAGIVETQYF.